This TCR beta chain was recorded in a study of identical twins. Template switching supplied a universal primer site; unique molecular identifiers were carried on the cDNA. TCRdb itself ran the 5' RACE reads through MiXCR, one entry per CDR3 protein. This table holds around 490,000 distinct CDR3 sequences, around 22% found once. CDR3 length equals 17 residues. The junction had 13 bases not matched to a gene; V was cut back by 6 bases and J by 2 bases. Germline V CDR1 and CDR2: ENHRY, SYGVKD. This clonotype was seen a handful of times. This same sample was also taken into another study, of yellow fever vaccine responses in identical twins. As that study records: A vaccine T cell response that seemed partly convergent and partly personalized was reported in twins.

The chain carries TRBV10-3 and TRBJ2-1; 7 nucleotides match TRBD2. The sequenced sample consisted of CD4+ T cells sorted from blood. The TCR originated in a woman aged 18 to 35 in good health. The CDR3 DNA follows: TGTGCCATCAGGGCACAAGGGAGTGGGACTACCTACAATGAGCAGTTCTTC. It encodes CAIRAQGSGTTYNEQFF.